The 21 T cell receptor beta chains below come from one sample, sequenced in a study of human T cells and chemical hapten exposure. TCRdb called the RACE reads again in MiXCR, with one record for every CDR3 protein. The table includes hundreds of thousands of distinct CDR3 sequences, 6% to 7% detected once. The time point here: patch test 2, 6 weeks after DPC sensitization. Treatment here: therapeutic diphenylcyclopropenone sensitization with weekly scalp DPC. Sequences were derived from whole blood, sampled in connection with sensitization to the hapten diphenylcyclopropenone (DPC). The source of these receptors is a young woman with alopecia areata. Some clones in this sample may be carry-over from other donors' samples.

This clonotype was counted only a few times. Mismatch with germline at one junction end may stem from a read error. The genes are TRBV7-2 and TRBJ2-3, with D hard to call. Germline V CDR1 and CDR2: SGHTA, FQGNSA. The CDR3 totals 14 residues. The CDR3 here is CASSQTQAGDTQYF. The CDR3 coding sequence is TGTGCCAGCAGTCAAACTCAGGCCGGAGATACGCAATATTTT.

In its sample, this clonotype was seen many times. This sequence joins TRBV7-9 and TRBJ1-1, with D hard to call. The CDR3 has 14 amino acids. CDR1 is SEHNR, CDR2 FQNEAQ, per germline (reference sequence). Deletions cut 4 bases from V and 2 bases from J, with 11 bases between. The CDR3 region is CASSSRAGNTEAFF. In DNA, the CDR3 is TGTGCCAGCAGCTCTAGGGCGGGTAACACTGAAGCTTTCTTT.

This clonotype came up many times. The chain couples TRBV6-2 or TRBV6-3 to TRBJ1-2; D gene unclear. This CDR3 contains 15 residues. V was shortened by 7 bases and J by 1 base, with 16 bases between the two germline ends. Germline loops: CDR1 MNHEY, CDR2 SVGEGT. CDR3 sequence reads: CASTKPFEGNYGYTF. The CDR3 DNA sequence: TGTGCCAGCACCAAACCCTTTGAGGGTAACTATGGCTACACCTTC.

The sample holds many counts of this clonotype. The V call is TRBV21-1, the J call TRBJ1-2; TRBD1, as called in the table, went unchecked against the DNA. TRBV21-1 has pseudogene status. This CDR3 region has 17 residues. The DNA for the CDR3 is TGTGCCAGCCGCCAACGATTTGCTCGTACAGGACCCTATGGCTACACCTTC. Translation gives CASRQRFARTGPYGYTF.

This clonotype appeared many times. DNA of the CDR3: TGTGCCAGTCAAAGGGACAGGGGTAGTGCTTTCTTT. Residues: CASQRDRGSAFF. The chain joins TRBV6-1 to TRBJ1-1; 10 bases align to TRBD1. This CDR3 has 12 residues. V was pared by 9 bases and J by 11 bases, with 9 bases of the junction left unmatched. Germline V lookup: CDR1 MNHNS, CDR2 SASEGT.

V gene TRBV7-9 combines with J gene TRBJ1-3; D is unresolved. Trimming removed 5 bases at V and 4 bases at J, with 18 bases between. The CDR3 is made up of 16 amino acids. Germline V lookup: CDR1 SEHNR, CDR2 FQNEAQ (reference sequence). The CDR3, as DNA: TGTGCCAGCAGCCCAGCTGGGGTTAGGACCGGAAACACCATATATTTT. It specifies CASSPAGVRTGNTIYF.

The sample holds many counts of this clonotype. The chain joins TRBV21-1 to TRBJ2-4; the table's D call TRBD1 went unverified against the DNA. TRBV21-1 is a known pseudogene. The CDR3 has 18 residues. The DNA for the CDR3 is TGTGCCAGCAGCGCTACAGGGGTGTCCTTGGTGACCAAAAACATTCAGTACTTC. Its protein is CASSATGVSLVTKNIQYF.

This clonotype was recorded at least ten times. The V and J genes are TRBV20-1 and TRBJ2-7, with TRBD2 matching 10 bases. Germline V lookup: CDR1 DFQATT, CDR2 SNEGSKA (reference sequence). CDR3 length: 14 amino acids. Unmatched junction bases numbered 6, after V lost 2 bases and J lost 5 bases. The CDR3 DNA sequence: TGCAGTGCTAGATTAAGCGGGGGGGCCGACGAGCAGTACTTC. This translates into CSARLSGGADEQYF.

The chain uses TRBV3-1 and TRBJ2-3; 9 nucleotides agree with TRBD1. The germline gives CDR1 LGHDT, CDR2 YNNKEL (reference sequence). With V trimmed by 3 bases and J by 3 bases, 4 bases remained unmatched. CDR3 length: 15 amino acids. CDR3 sequence reads: CASSQRTGVTDTQYF. The DNA of the CDR3 is TGTGCCAGCAGCCAGCGGACAGGGGTTACAGATACGCAGTATTTT.

This clonotype was seen ten or more times. The chain is built from TRBV6-5 and TRBJ1-1; D unresolved. Between the trimmed V and J ends, which lost 5 bases and 2 bases, there was a span of 12 bases. From germline, CDR1 is MNHEY and CDR2 SVGAGI. The CDR3 runs 14 residues. CDR3: CASSLQLINTEAFF. For the CDR3, the DNA is TGTGCCAGCAGTCTACAGTTAATCAACACTGAAGCTTTCTTT.

V and J are TRBV7-9 and TRBJ1-1, with unresolved D. This CDR3 comprises 12 residues. Germline V gene sequence: CDR1 SEHNR, CDR2 FQNEAQ (reference sequence). Trimming removed 7 bases from V and 4 bases from J, with 10 bases in between. The CDR3: CASTGLVTEAFF. In nucleotides, the CDR3 is TGTGCCAGCACCGGTCTGGTCACTGAAGCTTTCTTT.

This clonotype has more than one count but fewer than ten. The V and J genes are TRBV27 and TRBJ1-1; D remains unclear. The CDR3 sequence is 15 residues long. Trimming cost V 4 bases and J 0 bases, with 12 bases left between them. Looked up from germline, CDR1 is MNHEY and CDR2 is SMNVEV (reference sequence). The CDR3 spells CASSSGRTMNTEAFF. In nucleotides, the CDR3 is TGTGCCAGCAGTTCCGGCCGGACGATGAACACTGAAGCTTTCTTT.

Remarks on this clonotype: Germline and junction disagree at one end, which may indicate a read error. The chain is built from TRBV7-7 and TRBJ1-1, with D tentatively TRBD1 (5 bases). The CDR3 totals 12 residues. The germline CDR1 and CDR2 sequences are SSHAT and FNYEAQ (reference sequence). The CDR3 sequence is CASTNDRGEAFF. The CDR3 nucleotides are TGTGCTAGCACCAATGACAGAGGCGAAGCTTTCTTT.

This clonotype was detected only a few times. The chain employs TRBV6-1 and TRBJ2-3; D gene unclear. The V gene lost 4 bases and the J gene lost 1 base, with 12 bases spanning the gap. Per germline, CDR1 MNHNS and CDR2 SASEGT. This CDR3 has 15 amino acids. CDR3 coding DNA: TGTGCCAGCAGTGCAGTGGCTGGTCGCACAGATACGCAGTATTTT. Protein sequence: CASSAVAGRTDTQYF.

CDR3 sequence (DNA): TGTGCCAGCAGCTTAGCGCAAAGGAATAATTCACCCCTCCACTTT. Translated, it gives CASSLAQRNNSPLHF. The chain couples TRBV7-8 to TRBJ1-6; no reliable D call. Germline loops: CDR1 SGHVS, CDR2 FQNEAQ. This CDR3 spans 15 amino acids. V was trimmed by 0 bases and J by 5 bases, leaving 8 bases between them.

J is TRBJ1-2 and V is TRBV12-3 or TRBV12-4, with 7 bases that match TRBD1. The CDR3 totals 14 residues. V trimming: 6 bases; J trimming: 3 bases; junction bases outside the gene matches: 7. CDR3 coding DNA: TGTGCCAGCAGACCCGCCGGGACAGACTATGGCTACACCTTC. Translation: CASRPAGTDYGYTF.

This clonotype appeared a few times. CDR3 sequence (DNA): TGTGCCAGCAGCGTGGGGCTCCGAACAGGGAAGGACGACTCTGGGGCCAACGTCCTGACTTTC. This gives the protein CASSVGLRTGKDDSGANVLTF. This sequence joins TRBV9 and TRBJ2-6; weak D call: TRBD1 (6 bases). Trimming stripped 2 bases from V and 0 bases from J, with 24 bases between. There are 21 residues in the CDR3. Germline loops: CDR1 SGDLS, CDR2 YYNGEE.

The V call is TRBV3-1, the J call TRBJ2-7, with 7 bases fitting TRBD1. CDR3 length: 14 residues. V was clipped by 1 base and J by 5 bases; unmatched bases: 5. CDR1 is LGHDT, CDR2 YNNKEL, per germline (reference sequence). CDR3: CASSQGRQGNEQYF. Written as DNA, the CDR3 is TGTGCCAGCAGCCAAGGAAGACAGGGCAACGAGCAGTACTTC.

This clonotype was counted between two and nine times. This chain connects TRBV7-6 to TRBJ2-7, with 8 bases lining up with TRBD2. The CDR3 spans 15 residues. CDR1 and CDR2 from the germline V gene are SGHVS and FNYEAQ. The junction had 10 bases not matched to a gene; V was cut back by 5 bases and J by 4 bases. The CDR3 nucleotides read TGTGCCAGCAGCCTCCGGGGGGGCCCAGGGTACGAGCAGTACTTC. The encoded protein is CASSLRGGPGYEQYF. Combining the CDR3 with reference TRBV7-6 and TRBJ2-7 gives the whole variable domain GAGVSQSPRYKVTKRGQDVALRCDPISGHVSLYWYRQALGQGPEFLTYFNYEAQQDKSGLPNDRFSAERPEGSISTLTIQRTEQRDSAMYRCASSLRGGPGYEQYFGPGTRLTVT.

V is TRBV29-1 and J is TRBJ2-2; possible D gene TRBD1, 5 bases. V was pared by 2 bases and J by 4 bases, with 11 bases between. In germline, CDR1 is SQVTM, CDR2 ANQGSEA. This CDR3 spans 14 amino acids. As DNA, the CDR3 is TGCAGCGTTGAATCAGGGTATGGCACCGGGGAGCTGTTTTTT. Translation: CSVESGYGTGELFF.

This clonotype turned up a few times. The chain combines TRBV7-2 with TRBJ2-6, with no clear D. Trimming took off 7 bases at V and 4 bases at J, with 14 bases between the two ends. The CDR3 is 15 residues long. CDR1 SGHTA and CDR2 FQGNSA come from the germline V gene. The CDR3 region has the DNA TGTGCCAGCACCCGGCCCCTTGGGGGGGCCAACGTCCTGACTTTC. Protein product: CASTRPLGGANVLTF.